This entry lists 22 T cell receptor beta chains sequenced from one sample in a study of T cells in Graves' hyperthyroidism and ophthalmopathy. TCR beta CDR3 regions were amplified from RNA transcripts. During a first-round RT-PCR of the TCR CDR3, the HTBI primer set was used. TCRdb reanalysed the multiplex PCR reads using MiXCR and keeps one entry per CDR3 protein. The sample shows around 350,000 distinct CDR3 sequences, approximately 14% of them seen only once. Source material: blood. The receptors originated from a woman in her thirties with Graves' ophthalmopathy.

The chain recombines TRBV24-1 with TRBJ2-1; 11 nucleotides align to TRBD2. The junction had 2 bases not matched to a gene; V was cut back by 6 bases and J by 5 bases. Germline V gene lookup returns CDR1 KGHDR and CDR2 SFDVKD. The CDR3 totals 14 residues. The CDR3 DNA reads TGTGCCACCAGTACACTAGCGGGGGACAATGAGCAGTTCTTC. Translating it yields CATSTLAGDNEQFF.

Many counts were recorded for this clonotype. V gene TRBV20-1 combines with J gene TRBJ1-2; D not resolved. Germline V gene lookup returns CDR1 DFQATT and CDR2 SNEGSKA (reference sequence). The CDR3 has 13 residues. V lost 6 bases, J lost 4 bases, and 15 bases lay in between. The CDR3 nucleotides are TGCAGTGCGTTCGAAACTCGCGGCTATGGCTACACCTTC. This encodes CSAFETRGYGYTF.

This clonotype was observed many times. The chain uses TRBV6-1 and TRBJ2-7; maybe TRBD1 (6 bases). Germline values: CDR1 MNHNS, CDR2 SASEGT. Trimming took 7 bases from V and 2 from J, leaving 12 bases between them. The CDR3 covers 13 residues. The DNA for the CDR3 is TGTGCCAGCACAAGACAGGAAACCTACGAGCAGTACTTC. The encoded protein is CASTRQETYEQYF.

This clonotype was seen many times. The chain combines TRBV30 with TRBJ1-1; TRBD1 matches 9 bases. J lost 8 bases, V lost 0 bases, and 10 bases had no gene match. The CDR3 spans 15 residues. Germline CDR1 and CDR2: GTSNPN and SVGIG (reference sequence). The CDR3, as DNA: TGTGCCTGGAGTGTACTAGGACAGGGGACGCTGGAAGCTTTCTTT. Translating gives CAWSVLGQGTLEAFF.

Regarding this clonotype: Sequence at one end of the junction differs from germline and may be a read error. This rearrangement joins TRBV7-3 to TRBJ2-3; 8 bases align to TRBD2. Germline V CDR1 and CDR2: SGHTA, FQGTGA. This CDR3 has 15 residues. CDR3 nucleotides: TGTGCCAGCAGCTTAGCGGGGGGTCTCACAAATACGCAGTATTTT. Its protein is CASSLAGGLTNTQYF. The full variable domain, in which reference TRBV7-3 and TRBJ2-3 provide the parts outside the CDR3, is GAGVSQTPSNKVTEKGKYVELRCDPISGHTALYWYRQSLGQGPEFLIYFQGTGAADDSGLPNDRFFAVRPEGSVSTLKIQRTERGDSAVYLCASSLAGGLTNTQYFGPGTRLTVL.

This clonotype was recorded at least ten times. The chain couples TRBV6-2 or TRBV6-3 to TRBJ1-5; TRBD1 is a possible D gene (6 bases). The length of the CDR3 is 16 residues. Trimming cost V 4 bases and J 5 bases, with 18 bases left between them. CDR1 is MNHEY, CDR2 SVGEGT, per germline. CDR3 sequence: CASSLLRAGADQPQHF. The CDR3 DNA reads TGTGCCAGCAGTTTACTTCGGGCGGGGGCAGATCAGCCCCAGCATTTT.

The rearrangement uses TRBV10-3 and TRBJ2-2, with D perhaps TRBD1 or TRBD2 (5 bases each). Germline loops: CDR1 ENHRY, CDR2 SYGVKD. Trimming shortened V by 1 base and J by 5 bases, and 8 bases separated the two germline ends. CDR3 size: 14 residues. As DNA, the CDR3 is TGTGCCATCAGTGAGTTGGGGGATACCGGGGAGCTGTTTTTT. This encodes CAISELGDTGELFF.

This clonotype was seen ten or more times. The CDR3 nucleotides are TGCAGTGCTCAGGGGGGAGAACAAGAGACCCAGTACTTC. Its protein product is CSAQGGEQETQYF. This sequence joins TRBV20-1 and TRBJ2-5; a weak D match, TRBD1 (7 bases). Trimming removed 5 bases at V and 2 bases at J, with 12 bases between. Looked up from germline, CDR1 is DFQATT and CDR2 is SNEGSKA (reference sequence). The length of the CDR3 is 13 residues.

This clonotype was picked up many times. V gene TRBV13 combines with J gene TRBJ2-7; D is ambiguous. Germline V gene data show CDR1 as PRHDT and CDR2 as FYEKMQ (reference sequence). The CDR3 is made up of 14 amino acids. The V and J ends lost 5 bases and 2 bases respectively, with 13 bases between them. DNA for the CDR3: TGTGCCAGCAGCCAGAAGATGACAACCTACGAGCAGTACTTC. Translation gives CASSQKMTTYEQYF.

This clonotype was found many times. The chain couples TRBV28 to TRBJ1-1, with a tentative D call TRBD1 (5 bases). V gave up 1 base and J gave up 3 bases, with 21 bases separating them. The CDR3 runs to 18 residues. Germline CDR1 and CDR2: MDHEN and SYDVKM. The CDR3 nucleotides are TGTGCCAGCAGTTTATCTTGGACACGCCAGATTAAGGACACTGAAGCTTTCTTT. Encoded protein: CASSLSWTRQIKDTEAFF.

This clonotype was detected many times. The chain couples TRBV5-1 to TRBJ2-1; 8 bases agree with TRBD2. CDR1 is SGHRS and CDR2 is YFSETQ in the germline V gene. This CDR3 spans 14 amino acids. With 4 bases clipped from V and 5 bases from J, the junction kept 5 bases outside the gene matches. The CDR3 DNA is TGCGCCAGCAGCCGGATGACTAGCGACAATGAGCAGTTCTTC. It encodes CASSRMTSDNEQFF.

J is TRBJ2-2 and V is TRBV30; 9 bases are a match to TRBD2. Germline V gene sequence: CDR1 GTSNPN, CDR2 SVGIG (reference sequence). The CDR3 loop spans 16 amino acids. The trim removed 4 bases at V and 0 bases at J, leaving 6 bases unmatched. CDR3 loop: CAWNRGGAPNTGELFF. DNA for the CDR3: TGTGCCTGGAATCGCGGGGGGGCCCCGAACACCGGGGAGCTGTTTTTT. The full variable domain, with the rest looked up from reference TRBV30 and TRBJ2-2, is SQTIHQWPATLVQPVGSPLSLECTVEGTSNPNLYWYRQAAGRGLQLLFYSVGIGQISSEVPQNLSASRPQDRQFILSSKKLLLSDSGFYLCAWNRGGAPNTGELFFGEGSRLTVL.

This clonotype was seen repeatedly, ten times or more. The chain employs TRBV5-1 and TRBJ1-4; D is possibly TRBD1 (5 bases). V dropped 4 bases and J dropped 5 bases, with 12 bases sitting between them. The CDR3 contains 14 residues. In germline, CDR1 is SGHRS, CDR2 YFSETQ. The CDR3 protein is CASSGQAGNEKLFF. The CDR3 DNA reads TGCGCCAGCAGCGGCCAGGCAGGGAATGAAAAACTGTTTTTT. The full variable domain, its missing parts supplied by reference TRBV5-1 and TRBJ1-4, is KAGVTQTPRYLIKTRGQQVTLSCSPISGHRSVSWYQQTPGQGLQFLFEYFSETQRNKGNFPGRFSGRQFSNSRSEMNVSTLELGDSALYLCASSGQAGNEKLFFGSGTQLSVL.

This clonotype showed up many times. CDR3 bases: TGTGCCAGCAGCACAGGGGTAGGGGCCAACGTCCTGACTTTC. As protein: CASSTGVGANVLTF. V is TRBV13 and J is TRBJ2-6, with 7 bases identical to TRBD1. This CDR3 spans 14 amino acids. Germline V gene data show CDR1 as PRHDT and CDR2 as FYEKMQ (reference sequence). V shed 5 bases, J shed 4 bases, and the junction held 2 bases outside the gene matches.

This clonotype was counted many times. J is TRBJ2-7 and V is TRBV12-3 or TRBV12-4; D is possibly TRBD2 (5 bases). Trimming took 3 bases from V and 7 from J, leaving 13 bases between them. The length of the CDR3 is 13 residues. Written as DNA, the CDR3 is TGTGCCAGCAGTTTTCGGACTGTGGGGGAGCAGTACTTC. Protein: CASSFRTVGEQYF.

This clonotype was counted many times. This rearrangement joins TRBV12-3 or TRBV12-4 to TRBJ1-1, with 8 bases lining up with TRBD1. With 5 bases clipped from V and 1 base from J, the junction kept 9 bases outside the gene matches. The CDR3 contains 16 residues. DNA of the CDR3: TGTGCCAGCAGTCCCGGACAGGGACAAAAGAACACTGAAGCTTTCTTT. Its translation is CASSPGQGQKNTEAFF.

The chain couples TRBV19 to TRBJ1-1; D remains unclear. The V end lost 7 bases, the J end lost 2 bases, and 8 bases lay between the germline ends. CDR1 LNHDA and CDR2 SQIVND come from the germline V gene (reference sequence). The CDR3 runs to 12 residues. The CDR3 nucleotides read TGTGCCAGTATCAATGGAAACACTGAAGCTTTCTTT. This encodes CASINGNTEAFF. Full variable domain (missing parts from reference TRBV19 and TRBJ1-1): DGGITQSPKYLFRKEGQNVTLSCEQNLNHDAMYWYRQDPGQGLRLIYYSQIVNDFQKGDIAEGYSVSREKKESFPLTVTSAQKNPTAFYLCASINGNTEAFFGQGTRLTVV.

This clonotype came up a few times. A read error is possible here, since a much larger clone lies one base away. The chain links TRBV28 to TRBJ2-5; 11 bases map to TRBD2. Germline loops: CDR1 MDHEN, CDR2 SYDVKM. The CDR3 loop spans 16 amino acids. The CDR3 sequence is CASSWLSGGAQETRYF. The CDR3 nucleotides are TGTGCCAGCAGTTGGCTTAGCGGGGGGGCTCAAGAGACCCGGTACTTC.

Ten or more counts support this clonotype. This chain joins TRBV12-5 and TRBJ2-1; 9 positions agree with TRBD2. Unmatched junction bases numbered 13, after V lost 6 bases and J lost 4 bases. CDR1 is LGHNT and CDR2 is FRNRAP in the germline V gene. This CDR3 region has 17 residues. The CDR3 here is CASGLSLGGGEYNEQFF. Written as DNA, the CDR3 is TGTGCTAGTGGATTGAGTTTGGGCGGGGGGGAGTACAATGAGCAGTTCTTC.

This clonotype was counted at least ten times. The V call is TRBV3-1, the J call TRBJ1-2; 7 bases fit TRBD1. CDR1 and CDR2 from the germline V gene are LGHDT and YNNKEL (reference sequence). V shed 1 base, J shed 7 bases, and the junction held 12 bases outside the gene matches. The CDR3 loop spans 16 amino acids. The CDR3 DNA reads as TGTGCCAGCAGCCAAGGGTATGACCGTGCAGGGGGTGGCTACACCTTC. Its protein is CASSQGYDRAGGGYTF.

This clonotype showed up many times. The genes are TRBV12-3 or TRBV12-4 and TRBJ1-5; TRBD1 is a possible D gene (6 bases). This CDR3 spans 14 amino acids. V gave up 4 bases and J gave up 3 bases, with 10 bases separating them. The CDR3 protein is CASSYQGTNQPQHF. The CDR3 region has the DNA TGTGCCAGCAGTTACCAGGGGACCAATCAGCCCCAGCATTTT.

Of note for this clonotype: A read error may be the cause here, since a much bigger clone is one base away. The chain joins TRBV20-1 to TRBJ1-2; possibly TRBD1 for D (6 bases). Germline V gives CDR1 DFQATT, CDR2 SNEGSKA (reference sequence). CDR3 length: 15 residues. CDR3 DNA sequence: TGCAGTGCTCCAGGGGATCGAAGTTTAGACTATGGCTGCACCTTC. Translating gives CSAPGDRSLDYGCTF.